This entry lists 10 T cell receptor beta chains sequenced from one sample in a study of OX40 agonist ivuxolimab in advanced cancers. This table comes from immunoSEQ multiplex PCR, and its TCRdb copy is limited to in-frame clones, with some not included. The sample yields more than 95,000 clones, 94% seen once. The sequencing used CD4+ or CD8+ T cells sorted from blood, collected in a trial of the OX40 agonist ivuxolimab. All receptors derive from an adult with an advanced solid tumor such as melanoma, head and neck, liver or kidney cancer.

This chain's CDR3 is CASSEGGNTDTQYF. CDR3 sequence (DNA): TGTGCCAGCAGTGAGGGCGGGAACACAGATACGCAGTATTTT. The chain joins TRBV2 to TRBJ2-3; possible D gene TRBD2, 6 bases. Trimming took off 3 bases at V and 2 bases at J, with 9 bases between the two ends. The CDR3 consists of 14 residues. CDR1 is SNHLY, CDR2 FYNNEI, per germline.

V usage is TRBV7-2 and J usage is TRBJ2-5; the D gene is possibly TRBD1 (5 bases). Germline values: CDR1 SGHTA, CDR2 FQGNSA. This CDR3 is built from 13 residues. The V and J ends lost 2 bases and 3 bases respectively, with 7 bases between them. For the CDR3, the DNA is TGTGCCAGCAGCTTATGGACAAAAGAGACCCAGTACTTC. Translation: CASSLWTKETQYF.

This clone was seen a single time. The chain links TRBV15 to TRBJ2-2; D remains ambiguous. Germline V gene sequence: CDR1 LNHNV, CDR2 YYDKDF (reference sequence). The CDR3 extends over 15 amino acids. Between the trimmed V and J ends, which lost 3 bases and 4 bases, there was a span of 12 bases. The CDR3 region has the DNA TGTGCCACCAGCAGCCTCCAGTCGGTCACCGGGGAGCTGTTTTTT. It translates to CATSSLQSVTGELFF.

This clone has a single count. The CDR3 loop is CASGGQGFNVGEKLFF. In DNA form, the CDR3 reads TGTGCCAGTGGGGGACAGGGATTCAACGTCGGCGAAAAACTGTTTTTT. The chain employs TRBV19 and TRBJ1-4; TRBD1 matches at 9 bases. The CDR3 covers 16 residues. Losses at the gene ends were 8 bases for V and 8 bases for J; bases not matched to a gene: 15. Per the germline V gene, CDR1 is LNHDA and CDR2 is SQIVND (reference sequence).

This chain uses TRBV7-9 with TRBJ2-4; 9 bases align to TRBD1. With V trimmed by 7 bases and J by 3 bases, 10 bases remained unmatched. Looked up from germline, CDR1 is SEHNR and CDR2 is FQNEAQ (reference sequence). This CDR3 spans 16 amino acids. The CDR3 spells CASTTIGTGIKNIQYF. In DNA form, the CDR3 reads TGTGCCAGCACCACAATTGGGACAGGGATCAAAAACATTCAGTACTTC.

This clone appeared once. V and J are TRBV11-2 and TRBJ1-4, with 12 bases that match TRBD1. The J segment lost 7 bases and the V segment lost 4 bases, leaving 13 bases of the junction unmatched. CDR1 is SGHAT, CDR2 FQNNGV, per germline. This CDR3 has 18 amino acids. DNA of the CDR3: TGTGCCAGCAGCTCGGGACAGGGGGCGAATAGTCTGTTTGAAAAACTGTTTTTT. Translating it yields CASSSGQGANSLFEKLFF.

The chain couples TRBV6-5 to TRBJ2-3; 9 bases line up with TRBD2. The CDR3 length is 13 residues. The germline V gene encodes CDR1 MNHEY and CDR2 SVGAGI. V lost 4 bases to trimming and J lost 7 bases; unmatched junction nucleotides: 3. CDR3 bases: TGTGCCAGCAGTTGGGCTAGCGGGAATACGCAGTATTTT. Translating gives CASSWASGNTQYF.

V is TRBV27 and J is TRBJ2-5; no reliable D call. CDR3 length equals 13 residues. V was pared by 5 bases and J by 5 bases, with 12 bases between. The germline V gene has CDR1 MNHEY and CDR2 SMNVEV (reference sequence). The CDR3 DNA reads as TGTGCCAGCAGTCCGAGCACGGCGGAGACCCAGTACTTC. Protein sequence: CASSPSTAETQYF.

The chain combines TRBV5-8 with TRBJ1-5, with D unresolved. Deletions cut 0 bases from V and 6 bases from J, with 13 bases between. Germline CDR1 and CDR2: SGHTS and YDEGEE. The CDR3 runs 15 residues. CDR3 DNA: TGTGCCAGCAGCTTGGAAGTGGCGGCCCTTCAGCCCCAGCATTTT. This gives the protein CASSLEVAALQPQHF.

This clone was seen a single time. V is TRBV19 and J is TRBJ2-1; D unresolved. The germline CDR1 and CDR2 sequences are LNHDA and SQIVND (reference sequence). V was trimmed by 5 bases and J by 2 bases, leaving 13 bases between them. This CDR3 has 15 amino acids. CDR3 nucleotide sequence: TGTGCCAGTAGTGGAACCGCGATCGCCTACAATGAGCAGTTCTTC. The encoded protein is CASSGTAIAYNEQFF.